The 14 T cell receptor beta chains presented below share a single source sample, sequenced in a study of blood T cell repertoires in COVID-19. The table came from immunoSEQ multiplex PCR; TCRdb's copy has only in-frame clones and leaves some out. The sample yields fewer than 300,000 clones, 75% to 95% seen once. Sequencing was done on a sample of PBMCs or T cells enriched from blood (not recorded which). These receptors originate from a woman aged 25 to 45 who had recovered from COVID-19.

This sequence joins TRBV5-1 and TRBJ2-7; the match to TRBD1 covers 8 bases. V shed 4 bases, J shed 3 bases, and the junction held 3 bases outside the gene matches. There are 13 residues in the CDR3. Germline loops: CDR1 SGHRS, CDR2 YFSETQ. The CDR3 here is CASSRDRNYEQYF. The CDR3 DNA sequence: TGCGCCAGCAGCCGGGACAGGAACTACGAGCAGTACTTC. Complete variable domain (other parts from reference TRBV5-1 and TRBJ2-7): KAGVTQTPRYLIKTRGQQVTLSCSPISGHRSVSWYQQTPGQGLQFLFEYFSETQRNKGNFPGRFSGRQFSNSRSEMNVSTLELGDSALYLCASSRDRNYEQYFGPGTRLTVT.

This chain joins TRBV28 and TRBJ2-5; D is unclear. The CDR3 consists of 13 residues. V was cut by 6 bases and J by 5 bases, with 13 bases left in between. The germline V gene encodes CDR1 MDHEN and CDR2 SYDVKM. This CDR3 is CASRPYSPETQYF. CDR3 coding DNA: TGTGCCAGCAGACCCTACAGCCCGGAGACCCAGTACTTC.

This chain links TRBV9 with TRBJ2-7; a possible D gene is TRBD2 (6 bases). The length of the CDR3 is 14 residues. V was shortened by 3 bases and J by 6 bases, with 16 bases between the two germline ends. Germline values: CDR1 SGDLS, CDR2 YYNGEE. In DNA, the CDR3 is TGTGCCAGCAGCGCGACTAGTGGGGAACGCGAGCAGTACTTC. It translates to CASSATSGEREQYF. The entire variable domain, with the rest obtained from reference TRBV9 and TRBJ2-7, is as follows: DSGVTQTPKHLITATGQRVTLRCSPRSGDLSVYWYQQSLDQGLQFLIQYYNGEERAKGNILERFSAQQFPDLHSELNLSSLELGDSALYFCASSATSGEREQYFGPGTRLTVT.

The chain carries TRBV3-1 (or the pseudogene TRBV3-2) and TRBJ1-6; TRBD1 matches 7 bases. Germline V gives CDR1 LGHDT, CDR2 YNNKEL (reference sequence). V was pared by 2 bases and J by 10 bases, with 11 bases of the junction left unmatched. The CDR3 loop spans 16 amino acids. The CDR3 loop is CASSQSGDSNGSPLHF. In nucleotides, the CDR3 is TGTGCCAGCAGCCAATCCGGGGACAGTAATGGATCACCCCTCCACTTT.

The chain recombines TRBV7-9 with TRBJ1-1, with TRBD1 as a possible D gene (6 bases). The CDR3 totals 19 residues. CDR1 SEHNR and CDR2 FQNEAQ come from the germline V gene (reference sequence). Trimming took off 8 bases at V and 1 base at J, with 29 bases between the two ends. The CDR3 nucleotides read TGTGCCAGCGCAGGACAGCTTAAGGGACACCAAACACCGAACACTGAAGCTTTCTTT. This gives the protein CASAGQLKGHQTPNTEAFF.

The gene calls are TRBV7-8 and TRBJ2-2; tentatively, D is TRBD2 (6 bases). This CDR3 has 18 amino acids. Germline V lookup: CDR1 SGHVS, CDR2 FQNEAQ. V was clipped by 5 bases and J by 4 bases, with 23 bases between them. The CDR3 region is CASSRESVPPFGTGELFF. The CDR3 coding sequence is TGTGCCAGCAGCCGGGAGAGCGTACCACCGTTTGGCACCGGGGAGCTGTTTTTT.

This sequence joins TRBV5-1 and TRBJ2-4, with a weak D call TRBD1 (6 bases). Trimming pared 2 bases from V and 1 base from J, leaving 13 bases between. CDR3 length: 16 amino acids. Germline V gene sequence: CDR1 SGHRS, CDR2 YFSETQ. CDR3 loop: CASSLLAGEAKNIQYF. For the CDR3, the DNA is TGCGCCAGCAGCTTATTGGCAGGGGAGGCCAAAAACATTCAGTACTTC.

J is TRBJ2-1 and V is TRBV12-3 or TRBV12-4, with a tentative D call TRBD1 (5 bases). The CDR3 has 12 residues. Trimming pared 2 bases from V and 11 bases from J, leaving 10 bases between. The CDR3 DNA reads as TGTGCCAGCAGTTTAAGGGGTTTTAAGCAGTTCTTC. Its translation is CASSLRGFKQFF.

This chain connects TRBV3-1 (or the pseudogene TRBV3-2) to TRBJ2-2, with D uncertain. Deletions cut 3 bases from V and 1 base from J, with 12 bases between. The CDR3 has 16 amino acids. CDR1 LGHDT and CDR2 YNNKEL come from the germline V gene (reference sequence). This chain's CDR3 is CASSQLNPLNTGELFF. In nucleotides, the CDR3 is TGTGCCAGCAGCCAGTTAAATCCGTTGAACACCGGGGAGCTGTTTTTT.

This chain links TRBV12-3 or TRBV12-4 with TRBJ2-7; D is unresolved. The CDR3 sequence is 10 residues long. Between the trimmed V and J ends, which lost 8 bases and 3 bases, there was a span of 5 bases. The CDR3 region is CASGSYEQYF. The CDR3 nucleotides read TGTGCCAGCGGTAGCTACGAGCAGTACTTC.

This rearrangement joins TRBV10-3 to TRBJ2-5; a weak D match, TRBD2 (5 bases). The CDR3 covers 14 residues. Germline lookup yields CDR1 ENHRY and CDR2 SYGVKD. V lost 10 bases and J 1 base, leaving 16 bases between the germline ends. The CDR3 DNA reads as TGTGCCACCTCTAGCAGAAGTCCCCAAGAGACCCAGTACTTC. This codes for CATSSRSPQETQYF.

This clone occurred once. J is TRBJ2-2 and V is TRBV10-3; the match to TRBD2 covers 10 bases. This CDR3 has 16 residues. Germline values: CDR1 ENHRY, CDR2 SYGVKD. Trimming cost V 1 base and J 6 bases; bases outside gene matches: 5. CDR3 protein: CAISELSGRAAGELFF. For the CDR3, the DNA is TGTGCCATCAGTGAGTTGAGCGGGAGGGCCGCCGGGGAGCTGTTTTTT.

The chain links TRBV18 to TRBJ2-3, with D possibly matching TRBD2 (6 bases). The V end lost 3 bases, the J end lost 3 bases, and 10 bases lay between the germline ends. This CDR3 spans 14 amino acids. The germline gives CDR1 KGHSH, CDR2 LQKENI. Written as DNA, the CDR3 is TGTGCCAGCTCACCGACTAGATCGACAGATACGCAGTATTTT. Amino acids: CASSPTRSTDTQYF. The entire variable domain, with the rest obtained from reference TRBV18 and TRBJ2-3, is as follows: NAGVMQNPRHLVRRRGQEARLRCSPMKGHSHVYWYRQLPEEGLKFMVYLQKENIIDESGMPKERFSAEFPKEGPSILRIQQVVRGDSAAYFCASSPTRSTDTQYFGPGTRLTVL.

The J gene is TRBJ1-4, the V gene TRBV14; a possible D gene is TRBD1 (5 bases). Trimming removed 1 base at V and 10 bases at J, with 13 bases between. This CDR3 has 14 residues. Germline V lookup: CDR1 SGHDN, CDR2 FVKESK. For the CDR3, the DNA is TGTGCCAGCAGCCAAGGGACAACCGGAGTAAAACTGTTTTTT. This codes for CASSQGTTGVKLFF.